A selection of T cell receptor beta chains follows, all from one sample in a study of blood T cell repertoires in COVID-19. Repertoires were generated with immunoSEQ multiplex PCR, while TCRdb's copy carries only in-frame clones and drops some. The sample consists of 150,000 or so clones, over 90% of them appearing once. Source material: peripheral blood. These receptor sequences come from a man aged 45-60 years with acute or convalescent COVID-19. Both conserved end residues are part of each CDR3.

V	CDR3
TRBV28	CASSTGGSGNQPQHF
TRBV27	CASSLRLDPLATNIQYF
TRBV7-9	CASSPAQGARTDTQYF
TRBV19	CASQGFDNQPQHF
TRBV7-9	CASSFLGSKLSGNTIYF
TRBV4-2	CASSLRLREETQYF
TRBV7-2	CASSRDRGLTEAFF
TRBV5-4	CASSSPGGAPSSGANVLTF
TRBV28	CASSLSPGGAGSGYTF
TRBV6-5	CASTPGGSVGYTF
TRBV19	CASSIWVLAGDGTDTQYF
TRBV24-1	CATSERTGNSNQPQHF
TRBV6-5	CASSPRVENSPLHF
TRBV5-4	CASRDRAHPYEQYF
TRBV24-1	CATGRANTGELFF
TRBV15	CATSRAGFYSNQPQHF
TRBV29-1	CSVLQGAGNTIYF
TRBV6-5	CASGRGFGYTF
TRBV11-2	CASSFLGTVEETQYF
TRBV27	CASSLGRVGAYEQYF
TRBV19	CASSSQGGSETQYF
TRBV6-5	CASRIAGARGEQFF
TRBV5-4	CASSLRQGTGELFF
TRBV19	CASRDWNNYGYTF
TRBV7-8	CASSLDRAYEQYF
TRBV28	CASGSGETGELFF
TRBV19	CATLLTGKGNQPQHF
TRBV4-1	CASSQRTESPYGYTF